The clone carrying this TCR beta chain was counted a few times. As yet, its antigen is unknown. The data belong to a study of T cells in Graves' hyperthyroidism and ophthalmopathy. The germline CDR1 and CDR2 sequences are SGHVS and FQNEAQ. The CDR3 has 17 residues. V lost 6 bases to trimming and J lost 2 bases; unmatched junction nucleotides: 11. The source material, RNA transcripts, was used to amplify TCR beta CDR3 regions. HTBI primers drove first-round RT-PCR of the TCR CDR3. Each CDR3 protein gets one entry after TCRdb re-called the multiplex PCR reads with MiXCR. The table shows roughly 740,000 distinct CDR3 sequences, with 16% occurring only once. General study results and limits: Before onset, ophthalmopathy was predicted by the model a median roughly six months earlier.

Diagnosis of hyperthyroidism was new in patients aged 18 to 65, and its duration was under 2 months. The receptor was derived from a man between 18 and 29 years old with Graves' hyperthyroidism. Material for sequencing was blood. This chain uses TRBV7-8 with TRBJ2-5, with 11 bases identical to TRBD2. The CDR3, as DNA: TGTGCCAGCAGGAGAACCGGGACTAGCGGACTTCAAGAGACCCAGTACTTC. Its protein is CASRRTGTSGLQETQYF.